This is a list of T cell receptor beta chains from one sample in a study of neurological immune-mediated disorders. TCRdb reprocessed the 5' RACE reads via MiXCR and lists one record per CDR3 protein. Of tens of thousands of distinct CDR3 sequences in the sample, roughly 7% were seen once. The sequenced sample was PBMCs. The receptors were sampled from a woman aged 40-49 years in good health. Both conserved end residues are part of each CDR3. A D gene is named only where the DNA matches it firmly. Expanded clones are given a class, and other clones once, few, many or no size at all.

CDR3 protein	CDR3 DNA	clone size	V gene	D gene	CDR3 length	J gene
CSATPPVNTEAFF	TGCAGTGCTACTCCACCGGTGAACACTGAAGCTTTCTTT	many	TRBV20-1	-	13	TRBJ1-1
CASSPGRSNQPQHF	TGTGCCAGCAGTCCAGGGAGGAGCAATCAGCCCCAGCATTTT	many	TRBV6-5	-	14	TRBJ1-5
CASRGTSGRNTDTQYF	TGTGCCAGCAGGGGGACTAGCGGGAGAAACACAGATACGCAGTATTTT	many	TRBV6-2/TRBV6-3	TRBD2	16	TRBJ2-3
CASSNQAGGYYNEQFF	TGTGCCAGCAGCAACCAAGCGGGGGGTTATTACAATGAGCAGTTCTTC	-	TRBV12-3/TRBV12-4	TRBD2	16	TRBJ2-1
CASGRWVNTEAFF	TGTGCCAGCGGGCGGTGGGTAAACACTGAAGCTTTCTTT	many	TRBV6-5	-	13	TRBJ1-1
CASSPGPVTNTEAFF	TGCGCCAGCAGCCCGGGCCCGGTCACGAACACTGAAGCTTTCTTT	many	TRBV4-1	-	15	TRBJ1-1
CASSETGALDSGANVLTF	TGTGCCAGCAGTGAAACGGGGGCCCTCGACTCTGGGGCCAACGTCCTGACTTTC	many	TRBV6-1	-	18	TRBJ2-6
CSAGPGLSYEQYF	TGCAGTGCCGGGCCGGGTCTATCCTACGAGCAGTACTTC	many	TRBV20-1	-	13	TRBJ2-7
CASSLLGPAGDTQYF	TGTGCCAGCAGCCTCCTCGGTCCCGCGGGAGATACGCAGTATTTT	many	TRBV12-3/TRBV12-4	-	15	TRBJ2-3
CASRWQGGSYGYTF	TGTGCCAGTAGATGGCAGGGAGGAAGCTATGGCTACACCTTC	many	TRBV19	-	14	TRBJ1-2
CASRTTSGVQETQYF	TGTGCCAGCAGGACGACTAGCGGGGTACAAGAGACCCAGTACTTC	many	TRBV28	TRBD2	15	TRBJ2-5
CASSVSSGNQETQYF	TGTGCCAGCAGTGTGTCTAGCGGGAATCAAGAGACCCAGTACTTC	few	TRBV6-1	TRBD2	15	TRBJ2-5
CASSPEGVGGYTF	TGCGCCAGCAGCCCCGAAGGGGTCGGTGGCTACACCTTC	many	TRBV5-1	-	13	TRBJ1-2
CASSQEGQGAVEAKNIQYF	TGTGCCAGCAGCCAAGAAGGCCAGGGGGCGGTTGAGGCCAAAAACATTCAGTACTTC	many	TRBV3-1	TRBD1	19	TRBJ2-4
CASSVLNEQFF	TGTGCCAGCAGCGTTCTCAATGAGCAGTTCTTC	many	TRBV9	-	11	TRBJ2-1
CATSRGGTNYGYTF	TGTGCCACCAGCAGAGGGGGTACCAACTATGGCTACACCTTC	many	TRBV15	-	14	TRBJ1-2
CASSDRGNTEAFF	TGTGCCAGCTCAGACAGGGGAAACACTGAAGCTTTCTTT	many	TRBV13	TRBD1	13	TRBJ1-1
CASSLEGGETQYF	TGTGCCAGCAGTTTAGAGGGTGGCGAGACCCAGTACTTC	many	TRBV28	-	13	TRBJ2-5
CSVGYNEQFF	TGCAGTGTTGGGTACAATGAGCAGTTCTTC	many	TRBV20-1	-	10	TRBJ2-1
CATSFSGRWNEQFF	TGTGCCACCAGCTTTAGCGGGAGGTGGAATGAGCAGTTCTTC	many	TRBV15	TRBD2	14	TRBJ2-1
CASDSGKGTEAFF	TGCGCCAGCGATTCGGGGAAGGGCACTGAAGCTTTCTTT	many	TRBV5-1	-	13	TRBJ1-1
CAWKGAGGYEQYF	TGTGCCTGGAAGGGGGCAGGGGGATACGAGCAGTACTTC	-	TRBV30	TRBD1	13	TRBJ2-7
CASRPRQGLGEQFF	TGTGCCAGCAGACCCAGACAGGGTCTAGGGGAGCAGTTCTTC	many	TRBV28	TRBD1	14	TRBJ2-1
CASSSWDSSSYGYTF	TGTGCCAGCAGTTCGTGGGACAGCTCCTCCTATGGCTACACCTTC	many	TRBV12-3/TRBV12-4	TRBD1	15	TRBJ1-2
CSSSGPGQGAVALQF	TGTTCCAGCAGTGGTCCGGGACAGGGGGCGGTGGCCCTCCAATTT	-	TRBV28	TRBD1	15	TRBJ1-6
CATSRVRTGHGYGYTF	TGTGCCACCAGCAGAGTTCGGACAGGGCATGGCTATGGCTACACCTTC	many	TRBV15	TRBD1	16	TRBJ1-2
CSASGGLGTEAFF	TGCAGTGCTAGCGGGGGGCTTGGCACTGAAGCTTTCTTT	many	TRBV20-1	-	13	TRBJ1-1
CASSLSQQAGANVLTF	TGTGCCAGCAGCTTAAGCCAACAGGCTGGGGCCAACGTCCTGACTTTC	many	TRBV7-9	-	16	TRBJ2-6
CASSEPAIQETQYF	TGTGCCAGCAGTGAGCCCGCTATACAAGAGACCCAGTACTTC	-	TRBV6-1	-	14	TRBJ2-5
CASSKTGGVEQFF	TGTGCCAGCAGTAAGACAGGGGGGGTTGAGCAGTTCTTC	many	TRBV12-3/TRBV12-4	TRBD1	13	TRBJ2-1
CASSPEAGQSLNQPQHF	TGTGCCAGCTCCCCTGAGGCGGGACAGAGCCTCAATCAGCCCCAGCATTTT	many	TRBV18	TRBD1	17	TRBJ1-5
CASSWGLVNEQFF	TGTGCCAGCAGCTGGGGACTAGTGAATGAGCAGTTCTTC	many	TRBV5-5	TRBD2	13	TRBJ2-1
CASSGRESTDTQYF	TGTGCCAGTAGTGGCCGGGAATCCACAGATACGCAGTATTTT	few	TRBV19	-	14	TRBJ2-3
CASSLFRVTSGSPWGYEQYF	TGTGCCAGCAGCTTATTTCGTGTGACTAGCGGGAGCCCCTGGGGCTACGAGCAGTACTTC	many	TRBV7-8	TRBD2	20	TRBJ2-7
CASSHRAEAFF	TGTGCCAGCAGCCACAGGGCCGAAGCTTTCTTT	many	TRBV4-2	-	11	TRBJ1-1
CAWSVTSGIKNIQYF	TGTGCCTGGAGTGTGACTAGCGGGATCAAAAACATTCAGTACTTC	many	TRBV30	TRBD2	15	TRBJ2-4
CSARERGSTQPQHF	TGCAGTGCTAGAGAAAGGGGTTCAACCCAGCCCCAGCATTTT	many	TRBV20-1	-	14	TRBJ1-5
CSGRGREGRNNEQFF	TGCAGTGGAAGGGGGCGGGAGGGTCGAAACAATGAGCAGTTCTTC	many	TRBV20-1	TRBD2	15	TRBJ2-1
CASSPTGSNSPLHF	TGTGCCAGCAGTCCGACAGGGTCTAATTCACCCCTCCACTTT	medium-sized	TRBV3-1	TRBD1	14	TRBJ1-6
CASSLVGQSNQPQHF	TGTGCCAGCAGCTTAGTGGGGCAGTCAAATCAGCCCCAGCATTTT	many	TRBV7-8	-	15	TRBJ1-5
CASSQTGVHKNIQYF	TGTGCCAGCAGTCAGACAGGGGTGCACAAAAACATTCAGTACTTC	many	TRBV2	TRBD1	15	TRBJ2-4
CASSSGQNTEAFF	TGCGCCAGCAGCTCGGGACAGAACACTGAAGCTTTCTTT	many	TRBV5-1	-	13	TRBJ1-1
CAISDYGGNYGYTF	TGTGCCATCAGTGACTATGGGGGCAACTATGGCTACACCTTC	many	TRBV10-3	-	14	TRBJ1-2
CASSLSAMVAGGGEQFF	TGCGCCAGCAGCTTGTCCGCCATGGTAGCGGGGGGGGGTGAGCAGTTCTTC	many	TRBV5-1	TRBD2	17	TRBJ2-1
CASSLGGGPYEQYF	TGTGCCAGCAGTTTAGGAGGCGGCCCCTACGAGCAGTACTTC	many	TRBV12-3/TRBV12-4	-	14	TRBJ2-7
CASSLAGVNEQFF	TGTGCCAGCAGCCTAGCGGGAGTCAATGAGCAGTTCTTC	many	TRBV14	TRBD2	13	TRBJ2-1
CSAYVAGSGNTIYF	TGCAGTGCCTATGTAGCGGGCTCTGGAAACACCATATATTTT	many	TRBV20-1	-	14	TRBJ1-3
CASRPPSEGAYGYTF	TGCGCCAGCAGACCTCCCTCGGAAGGGGCCTATGGCTACACCTTC	many	TRBV5-1	-	15	TRBJ1-2